The rows below give T cell receptor beta chains drawn from one sample of a study of regulatory T cells in long-lasting Graves disease. MiXCR, run by TCRdb on the multiplex PCR reads, gives a single entry per CDR3 protein. This sample has hundreds of thousands of distinct CDR3 sequences, with approximately 13% found just once. This sample also belongs to another study, concerning T cells in Graves' hyperthyroidism and ophthalmopathy.

The material sequenced was peripheral blood mononuclear cells (PBMCs), taken at new diagnosis, from a patient treated with antithyroid drugs. The receptors come from a young man with Graves disease. Both conserved end residues are part of each CDR3. D genes are given only for firm matches. A row's size may be missing; if present it is once, few, many or a size class.

size,V,J,D,DNA,CDR3
few,TRBV12-3/TRBV12-4,TRBJ1-5,TRBD1,TGTGCCAGCAGTTCCCGGGACAGGGGCCCGTTTTATAGCAATCAGCCCCAGCATTTT,CASSSRDRGPFYSNQPQHF
many,TRBV11-2,TRBJ2-7,TRBD2,TGTGCCAGCAGCAAGGGGACTAGCGCTGAGCAGTACTTC,CASSKGTSAEQYF
many,TRBV5-1,TRBJ2-7,TRBD2,TGCGCCAGCAGCTTGGAAGCGACTAGCGTTACCTACGAGCAGTACTTC,CASSLEATSVTYEQYF
NA,TRBV5-8,TRBJ1-6,NA,TGTGCCAGCAGCTTGGAGGGGCTATTCTATAATTCACCCCTCCACTTT,CASSLEGLFYNSPLHF
few,TRBV27,TRBJ2-3,NA,TGTGCCAGCAGTTTTAGGGAATCAGATACGCAGTATTTT,CASSFRESDTQYF
many,TRBV11-2,TRBJ2-1,NA,TGTGCCAGCAGCTTAGATCGGGGGTCGGGGCCCAATGAGCAGTTCTTC,CASSLDRGSGPNEQFF
few,TRBV7-3,TRBJ2-3,NA,TGTGCCAGCAGCCTCGAGGGACCTACGCAGTATTTT,CASSLEGPTQYF
NA,TRBV20-1,TRBJ2-3,TRBD2,TGCAGTGCTAGAGATCGGACTAGCGGGAGCTCAGATACGCAGTATTTT,CSARDRTSGSSDTQYF
NA,TRBV15,TRBJ2-7,NA,TGTGCCACCAGCAGAGATCAGTCCTACGAGCAGTACTTC,CATSRDQSYEQYF
NA,TRBV4-1,TRBJ2-1,TRBD2,TGCGCCAGCAGCCAAGGGCGGGAGAACTACAATGAGCAGTTCTTC,CASSQGRENYNEQFF
many,TRBV30,TRBJ2-1,NA,TGTGCCTGGAGTAATCTGGACAATGAGCAGTTCTTC,CAWSNLDNEQFF
many,TRBV27,TRBJ2-5,NA,TGTGCCAGCAGGGACGTGTCCCTGGAGACCCAGTACTTC,CASRDVSLETQYF
NA,TRBV29-1,TRBJ1-2,NA,TGCAGCGGCGGTGGGGGGTTGGGGTATGGCTACACCTTC,CSGGGGLGYGYTF
many,TRBV5-1,TRBJ1-3,NA,TGTGCCAGCAGCTTAACCAACTCTGGAAACACCATATATTTT,CASSLTNSGNTIYF
few,TRBV11-2,TRBJ2-1,TRBD1,TGTGCCAGCAGCTCGTTACAGGGGACACCCTACAATGAGCAGTTCTTC,CASSSLQGTPYNEQFF
many,TRBV20-1,TRBJ2-1,TRBD2,TGCAGTGCGACGAGGGAGTCGACTAGCAGCTACAATGAGCAGTTCTTC,CSATRESTSSYNEQFF
NA,TRBV9,TRBJ2-5,TRBD2,TGTGCCAGCAGCGTAGAAGGGAGGGCGACCCAGTACTTC,CASSVEGRATQYF
many,TRBV2,TRBJ2-3,TRBD2,TGTGCCAGCAGTTTTAGCGGGAGTAGAACAGATACGCAGTATTTT,CASSFSGSRTDTQYF
many,TRBV27,TRBJ2-3,TRBD2,TGTGCCAGCAGTTCCCAGCGGGAGGGGGTGCAGTATTTT,CASSSQREGVQYF
NA,TRBV24-1,TRBJ2-7,NA,TGTGCCACCAGTGGCGAGGGTACCTACGAGCAGTACTTC,CATSGEGTYEQYF
NA,TRBV29-1,TRBJ1-1,TRBD1,TGCAGCGTTAGACAGGGGGTCACTGAAGCTTTCTTT,CSVRQGVTEAFF
NA,TRBV27,TRBJ2-3,TRBD2,TGTGCCACCGGCGGTGGCGGGGGGTCAGCTACGCAGTATTTT,CATGGGGGSATQYF
many,TRBV19,TRBJ2-5,NA,TGTGCCAGTAGAACCGGGACGAAAGAGACCCAGTACTTC,CASRTGTKETQYF
many,TRBV12-3/TRBV12-4,TRBJ2-3,TRBD2,TGTGCCAGCAGTTTAGCCAGCGGGGGGCCGCAGTATTTT,CASSLASGGPQYF
many,TRBV6-2/TRBV6-3,TRBJ2-7,TRBD2,TGTGCCAGCAGTGAGCCGCTAGAGCTAGCGGGTAGCTACGAGCAGTACTTC,CASSEPLELAGSYEQYF
many,TRBV15,TRBJ1-4,NA,TGTGCCACCAGCAGAGGGGAAAAACTGTTTTTT,CATSRGEKLFF